This T cell receptor beta chain is drawn from a study of tumor-infiltrating lymphocytes in oesophageal squamous cell carcinoma. This clonotype was detected only a few times. MiXCR, applied by TCRdb to the reads, yields one record per CDR3 protein. In the table there are roughly 11,000 distinct CDR3 sequences, 50% to 65% of which are singletons. The length of the CDR3 is 13 residues. The chain links TRBV12-3 or TRBV12-4 to TRBJ2-4; D might be TRBD1 (5 bases). The end of the DNA aligns better with TRBJ2-1, so the J call may be wrong. Sequences were obtained from blood. This TCR was sampled from a female donor with esophageal squamous cell carcinoma. CDR3 DNA sequence: TGTGCCAGCAGTTTGGGGCCATACAATGAGCAGTTCTTC. Its translation: CASSLGPYNEQFF.